The T cell receptor (beta chain) described here comes from a study of early T cells in non-severe SARS-CoV-2 infection. Study details: Sequencing of unsorted whole blood was done on bulk RNA, leaving chains unpaired.

TCRdb itself ran the 5' RACE reads through MiXCR, one entry per CDR3 protein. The sample includes about 40,000 distinct CDR3 sequences, 7.9% of them seen just once. Study observations and caveats: Sequences matched to VDJdb favored anti-spike CD8 responses, while private and CD4 specificities were missed.

V was clipped by 4 bases and J by 6 bases; unmatched bases: 3. This CDR3 spans 12 amino acids. Germline V CDR1 and CDR2: MDHEN, SYDVKM. This clonotype has a count of ten or more. Its antigen is not identified. This receptor was taken from an adult who was a healthcare worker with PCR-confirmed SARS-CoV-2 infection or an uninfected control (not recorded which). The V call is TRBV28, the J call TRBJ2-7, with 7 bases matching TRBD1. The sample in question was whole blood, obtained at baseline. CDR3 sequence reads: CASSSGTAEQYF. CDR3 DNA: TGTGCCAGCAGTTCTGGGACAGCCGAGCAGTACTTC.